What follows describes a single TCR beta chain. An end of the junction differs from the germline gene, which may be a read error. From germline, CDR1 is SGHDT and CDR2 YYEEEE. The CDR3 spans 17 residues. The source material, about 18-33 mg of unsorted bulk tissue, was used to co-extract RNA and DNA. Starting from approximately 470 ng of total RNA, TCR beta cDNA was produced with a primer in the constant region. Three nested multiplex PCR rounds, a slightly modified ARM-PCR method, built the TCR beta libraries. TRBV1-TRBV30 forward and Cbeta reverse primers drove the first two roughly 10-cycle rounds. TCRdb itself ran the multiplex PCR reads through MiXCR, one entry per CDR3 protein. The sample has roughly 190,000 distinct CDR3 sequences; around 85% are singletons. This entry is derived from a study of tumor-infiltrating lymphocytes in primary liver carcinoma.

The sequencing sample was made of tumor tissue from primary liver carcinoma. This sequence originates from a middle-aged man with primary liver carcinoma and hepatitis B virus infection. The chain links TRBV5-6 to TRBJ2-1; D may match TRBD1 or TRBD2 (7 bases each). CDR3 DNA sequence: TGTGGCAGCAGTTCGAACCTACAGGGGCGGGGGTACAATGAGCAGTTCTTC. Residues: CGSSSNLQGRGYNEQFF.